This T cell receptor (beta chain) stems from a study of blood T cell repertoires in COVID-19 (dated by TCRdb to the early 2020s). Concerning the study at large: Collaborator samples came from the United States, Italy and Spain and covered acute and convalescent phases of COVID-19. Subjects who had been exposed to COVID-19, were actively infected with it, or had recovered from it provided the deeply sampled blood TCRbeta repertoires that made up the dataset. The material from the prospective study consisted of cDNA or gDNA derived from T cells, B-cell-depleted T cells, or PBMCs. The repertoires were released in a freely available public database meant as a resource for research on the immune response to SARS-CoV-2. Where available, HLA class I and class II types were obtained from metadata supplied by the sample provider rather than from assay-based typing. Sample metadata almost always included a de-identified subject ID, COVID-19 status, age in years and sex. Samples came from the ongoing ImmuneRACE study (first 160 participants) plus 1,254 subjects from 6 global collaborators.

Study-wide conclusions, independent of this receptor: The quantity of clinical and demographic metadata differed by source and by participant and was supplied without curation.

Turning to this clone: The specificity of this receptor is unknown. No base qualities exist here, and no much larger clone lies one base off it.

From a lookup of the germline V gene (reference sequence), CDR1 and CDR2 are SGHNT and YYREEE. V sheds 3 bases and J sheds 5 bases, leaving 14 bases between their ends. The CDR3 holds 14 amino acids from the cysteine to the phenylalanine. Of the read, only the CDR3 DNA is kept; its 42 bases are in frame from base 1. The immunoSEQ Assay, a bias-controlled multiplex PCR, was used to amplify TCRbeta CDR3 regions from genomic DNA. The authors' analysis ran thus. The number of nucleated cells in each sample was estimated from the amplification of reference gene primers within the assay. To quantify the absolute abundance of each unique TCRbeta CDR3 rearrangement, sequence reads were collapsed and filtered. For each sample, productive Simpson clonality was calculated as the square root of Simpson's diversity index over productive rearrangements. In TCRdb, the immuneACCESS table is reduced to in-frame sequences with V and J assigned. These tables do not hold every clone; where another copy was compared, an unresolved V gene accounts for under half, and the others remain unexplained. From that table come the V and J calls and clone size; the DNA was used to work out D and trimming. In this sample the table shows 65,000 to 80,000 clones, about 90% of which occur a single time. Jointly, the top ten make up around 4.5% of the sample.

Collaborating institutions collected whole blood in K2EDTA tubes following their own protocols. For TCRbeta analysis, collaborators shipped samples in one of three forms: frozen whole blood, isolated PBMCs, or DNA extracted from either of those sample types. The sequence links TRBV5-4 to TRBJ2-5, and perhaps TRBD2 as D gene, on 5 matching bases. The specimen sequenced was peripheral blood. The TCR comes from a man aged 50-59 years with active COVID-19. In nucleotide form, the sequence is TGTGCCAGCAGCTCAGACTCAAGGAGGGAGACCCAGTACTTC. This encodes CASSSDSRRETQYF.